The 25 T cell receptor beta chains in this list originate from one sample, sequenced in a study of cytomegalovirus exposure and HLA in healthy donors. Repertoires were generated with immunoSEQ multiplex PCR, while TCRdb's copy carries only in-frame clones and drops some. The table includes about 220,000 clones, 85% to 90% detected once. The sequencing sample was made of PBMCs. The receptors originated from a woman aged 18 to 35 in good health and CMV-seronegative.

This chain uses TRBV5-1 with TRBJ1-4; possible D gene TRBD1, 6 bases. The germline CDR1 and CDR2 sequences are SGHRS and YFSETQ. V was pared by 0 bases and J by 8 bases, with 17 bases between. The length of the CDR3 is 16 residues. The CDR3 bases are TGCGCCAGCAGCTTGGACTGGGGGCTGGTAGGGGAAAAACTGTTTTTT. As protein: CASSLDWGLVGEKLFF.

This clone has only one observation. The genes are TRBV27 and TRBJ2-7; 7 positions match TRBD2. The V gene end was trimmed by 0 bases and the J gene end by 7 bases; junction bases not matched to a gene: 3. In germline, CDR1 is MNHEY, CDR2 SMNVEV (reference sequence). This CDR3 has 13 residues. CDR3 sequence (DNA): TGTGCCAGCAGTTTATCGTTGGGGGGGGAGCAGTACTTC. Translating gives CASSLSLGGEQYF.

This clone showed up just once. This chain joins TRBV28 and TRBJ2-2; 9 nucleotides align to TRBD1. V was clipped by 6 bases and J by 3 bases; unmatched bases: 5. The CDR3 has 15 residues. Looked up from germline, CDR1 is MDHEN and CDR2 is SYDVKM. DNA for the CDR3: TGTGCCAGCAGGACCGGGACAGGGTACACCGGGGAGCTGTTTTTT. Translating it yields CASRTGTGYTGELFF.

The chain carries TRBV9 and TRBJ2-2; the D gene is possibly TRBD2 (5 bases). The V end lost 0 bases, the J end lost 1 base, and 13 bases lay between the germline ends. Germline V gene sequence: CDR1 SGDLS, CDR2 YYNGEE. The CDR3 loop spans 17 amino acids. The CDR3 loop reads CASSVVMGVKNTGELFF. The DNA of the CDR3 is TGTGCCAGCAGCGTAGTTATGGGAGTTAAGAACACCGGGGAGCTGTTTTTT.

V and J are TRBV9 and TRBJ1-2; D possibly corresponds to TRBD1 (5 bases). Germline values: CDR1 SGDLS, CDR2 YYNGEE. Trimming took off 7 bases at V and 5 bases at J, with 21 bases between the two ends. The CDR3 spans 15 residues. CDR3 loop: CASGGGGFQYYGYTF. Here the CDR3 DNA reads TGTGCCAGCGGGGGGGGAGGGTTTCAGTATTATGGCTACACCTTC. Full variable domain (rest looked up from reference TRBV9 and TRBJ1-2): DSGVTQTPKHLITATGQRVTLRCSPRSGDLSVYWYQQSLDQGLQFLIQYYNGEERAKGNILERFSAQQFPDLHSELNLSSLELGDSALYFCASGGGGFQYYGYTFGSGTRLTVV.

The chain joins TRBV10-3 to TRBJ1-1, with a weak D call TRBD1 (6 bases). Germline CDR1 reads ENHRY; CDR2 reads SYGVKD. The CDR3 runs to 13 residues. V lost 6 bases, J lost 5 bases, and 13 bases lay in between. The CDR3 DNA reads as TGTGCCATCAGGAAAGGGGGGGGGACTGAAGCTTTCTTT. Amino acids: CAIRKGGGTEAFF.

This clone came up once. The CDR3 spells CASSLLQGIEGYTF. CDR3 in DNA: TGTGCCAGCAGTTTACTACAGGGTATAGAAGGCTACACCTTC. V gene TRBV27 combines with J gene TRBJ1-2; a weak D match, TRBD1 (6 bases). The CDR3 runs 14 residues. Looked up from germline, CDR1 is MNHEY and CDR2 is SMNVEV (reference sequence). The ends were cut back, 2 bases at V and 8 bases at J, with 15 bases in the middle.

The J gene is TRBJ1-2, the V gene TRBV19, with D possibly being TRBD1 (5 bases). This CDR3 comprises 11 residues. The ends were cut back, 6 bases at V and 8 bases at J, with 10 bases in the middle. The germline V gene encodes CDR1 LNHDA and CDR2 SQIVND (reference sequence). CDR3 coding DNA: TGTGCCAGTAGGCAGGGTGAAGGCTACACCTTC. It codes for CASRQGEGYTF.

The CDR3 loop reads CSARGRFSATF. Here the CDR3 DNA reads TGCAGTGCTAGAGGGCGGTTTTCTGCCACCTTC. The gene calls are TRBV20-1 and TRBJ1-2; D call uncertain. Trimming took off 1 base at V and 13 bases at J, with 13 bases between the two ends. The germline V gene encodes CDR1 DFQATT and CDR2 SNEGSKA (reference sequence). The CDR3 runs 11 residues.

The chain couples TRBV4-1 to TRBJ2-3, with D uncertain. Germline CDR1 and CDR2: MGHRA and YSYEKL. Deletions cut 0 bases from V and 2 bases from J, with 6 bases between. CDR3 length equals 14 residues. CDR3 in DNA: TGCGCCAGCAGCCAAGAACAGCACACAGATACGCAGTATTTT. Residues: CASSQEQHTDTQYF.

The genes are TRBV9 and TRBJ1-1; 8 nucleotides line up with TRBD1. Per the germline V gene, CDR1 is SGDLS and CDR2 is YYNGEE. This CDR3 region has 17 residues. The J segment lost 0 bases and the V segment lost 0 bases, leaving 7 bases of the junction unmatched. The chain's CDR3 is CASSVEAGGLVNTEAFF. The CDR3 bases are TGTGCCAGCAGCGTAGAAGCAGGGGGCCTAGTGAACACTGAAGCTTTCTTT. Full variable domain (rest looked up from reference TRBV9 and TRBJ1-1): DSGVTQTPKHLITATGQRVTLRCSPRSGDLSVYWYQQSLDQGLQFLIQYYNGEERAKGNILERFSAQQFPDLHSELNLSSLELGDSALYFCASSVEAGGLVNTEAFFGQGTRLTVV.

This chain links TRBV7-8 with TRBJ1-1; 9 bases match TRBD1. CDR3 length equals 15 residues. V dropped 1 base and J dropped 8; count of bases not matched to a gene: 8. Per germline, CDR1 SGHVS and CDR2 FQNEAQ. CDR3 loop: CASSLVPDRGVEAFF. DNA of the CDR3: TGTGCCAGCAGCTTAGTACCGGACAGGGGAGTGGAAGCTTTCTTT. Together with reference TRBV7-8 and TRBJ1-1, the CDR3 gives the full variable domain: GAGVSQSPRYKVAKRGQDVALRCDPISGHVSLFWYQQALGQGPEFLTYFQNEAQLDKSGLPSDRFFAERPEGSVSTLKIQRTQQEDSAVYLCASSLVPDRGVEAFFGQGTRLTVV.

This rearrangement joins TRBV30 to TRBJ1-2; 8 positions match TRBD1. Germline CDR1 GTSNPN, CDR2 SVGIG (reference sequence). There are 14 residues in the CDR3. The CDR3 coding sequence is TGTGCAATCCTCGGACAGGGAGTTTACTATGGCTACACCTTC. This gives the protein CAILGQGVYYGYTF.

The chain links TRBV7-2 to TRBJ2-5, with 8 bases that match TRBD2. The CDR3 runs 14 residues. Trimming at V came to 1 base and at J to 6 bases, leaving 4 bases not matched to a gene. Germline assignment: CDR1 SGHTA and CDR2 FQGNSA. The CDR3 loop reads CASSLVSGRQTQYF. Written as DNA, the CDR3 is TGTGCCAGCAGCTTAGTGAGCGGGAGACAGACCCAGTACTTC.

The rearrangement links TRBV5-1 to TRBJ2-7; 7 nucleotides match TRBD1. Germline V lookup: CDR1 SGHRS, CDR2 YFSETQ. V was clipped by 4 bases and J by 0 bases; unmatched bases: 7. CDR3 length equals 15 residues. The CDR3: CASSLGTDLSYEQYF. The CDR3 nucleotides read TGCGCCAGCAGCCTGGGGACAGATCTCTCCTACGAGCAGTACTTC.

The J gene is TRBJ1-1, the V gene TRBV10-3; TRBD1 agrees at 7 bases. The CDR3 extends over 13 amino acids. CDR1 and CDR2 from the germline V gene are ENHRY and SYGVKD. The V segment lost 1 base and the J segment 6 bases; nucleotides outside the gene matches: 2. The CDR3 here is CAISELTGSEAFF. CDR3 coding DNA: TGTGCCATCAGTGAGTTGACAGGGTCTGAAGCTTTCTTT.

V usage is TRBV6-5 and J usage is TRBJ2-1, with 7 bases aligning to TRBD2. The ends lost 5 bases at V and 7 bases at J; junction bases unmatched: 8. CDR3 size: 14 residues. Germline V lookup: CDR1 MNHEY, CDR2 SVGAGI. The CDR3 coding sequence is TGTGCCAGCAGTGATAGCGGGCTGGGGAATGAGCAGTTCTTC. It specifies CASSDSGLGNEQFF.

Here the CDR3 reads CASSRRNRVSSGYTF. The CDR3 nucleotides are TGTGCCAGCAGCCGGCGTAACAGGGTGTCGTCTGGCTACACCTTC. V gene TRBV6-5 combines with J gene TRBJ1-2, with D possibly TRBD1 on 6 matching bases. Trimming pared 6 bases from V and 7 bases from J, leaving 21 bases between. The CDR3 totals 15 residues. Per the germline V gene, CDR1 is MNHEY and CDR2 is SVGAGI.

The genes are TRBV6-6 and TRBJ1-5; no clear D. Trimming shortened V by 2 bases and J by 4 bases, and 12 bases separated the two germline ends. In germline, CDR1 is MNHNY, CDR2 SVGAGI (reference sequence). CDR3 length: 15 amino acids. The CDR3 here is CASSYNGDLNQPQHF. The CDR3 DNA is TGTGCCAGCAGTTACAACGGGGATCTGAATCAGCCCCAGCATTTT.

The chain employs TRBV29-1 and TRBJ2-5; the D gene is possibly TRBD2 (5 bases). The CDR3 totals 13 residues. CDR1 and CDR2 from the germline V gene are SQVTM and ANQGSEA. Trimming stripped 6 bases from V and 2 bases from J, with 13 bases between. The DNA for the CDR3 is TGCAGCGTCGGACTTGCAGCTCAAGAGACCCAGTACTTC. Protein sequence: CSVGLAAQETQYF.

The chain uses TRBV19 and TRBJ1-5; D not certain. Germline V lookup: CDR1 LNHDA, CDR2 SQIVND (reference sequence). Trimming removed 3 bases at V and 5 bases at J, with 11 bases between. The CDR3 consists of 14 residues. The CDR3 nucleotides are TGTGCCAGTAGTATTGAGGGAGGCGATCAGCCCCAGCATTTT. Its translation is CASSIEGGDQPQHF.

The rearrangement links TRBV28 to TRBJ2-4; D might be TRBD1 (5 bases). CDR3 size: 17 residues. V lost 6 bases, J lost 2 bases, and 20 bases lay in between. The germline CDR1 and CDR2 sequences are MDHEN and SYDVKM. The CDR3 nucleotides are TGTGCCAGCAGCAGGATCGTAGGGGATCGGACCAAAAACATTCAGTACTTC. This translates into CASSRIVGDRTKNIQYF.

The chain is built from TRBV2 and TRBJ2-6; D gene unclear. This CDR3 has 12 amino acids. CDR1 is SNHLY, CDR2 FYNNEI, per germline. V gave up 4 bases and J gave up 5 bases, with 3 bases separating them. The DNA for the CDR3 is TGTGCCAGCAGTGCCTGGGCCAACGTCCTGACTTTC. This sequence encodes CASSAWANVLTF. Full variable domain (outside the CDR3, taken from reference TRBV2 and TRBJ2-6): EPEVTQTPSHQVTQMGQEVILRCVPISNHLYFYWYRQILGQKVEFLVSFYNNEISEKSEIFDDQFSVERPDGSNFTLKIRSTKLEDSAMYFCASSAWANVLTFGAGSRLTVL.

V and J are TRBV9 and TRBJ2-3, with TRBD2 matching over 10 bases. This CDR3 has 15 residues. Germline CDR1 SGDLS, CDR2 YYNGEE. V dropped 5 bases and J dropped 0; count of bases not matched to a gene: 3. The CDR3 DNA reads TGTGCCAGCAGTACTAGCGGGATCAGCACAGATACGCAGTATTTT. Its protein is CASSTSGISTDTQYF.

The chain recombines TRBV5-6 with TRBJ1-3, with TRBD1 as a possible D gene (5 bases). The CDR3 has 16 amino acids. V shed 0 bases and J shed 0 bases, with 10 bases lying between them. Per germline, CDR1 SGHDT and CDR2 YYEEEE. CDR3 amino acids: CASSLDRYYSGNTIYF. CDR3 nucleotide sequence: TGTGCCAGCAGCTTGGACAGGTACTACTCTGGAAACACCATATATTTT. Full variable domain (missing parts from reference TRBV5-6 and TRBJ1-3): DAGVTQSPTHLIKTRGQQVTLRCSPKSGHDTVSWYQQALGQGPQFIFQYYEEEERQRGNFPDRFSGHQFPNYSSELNVNALLLGDSALYLCASSLDRYYSGNTIYFGEGSWLTVV.